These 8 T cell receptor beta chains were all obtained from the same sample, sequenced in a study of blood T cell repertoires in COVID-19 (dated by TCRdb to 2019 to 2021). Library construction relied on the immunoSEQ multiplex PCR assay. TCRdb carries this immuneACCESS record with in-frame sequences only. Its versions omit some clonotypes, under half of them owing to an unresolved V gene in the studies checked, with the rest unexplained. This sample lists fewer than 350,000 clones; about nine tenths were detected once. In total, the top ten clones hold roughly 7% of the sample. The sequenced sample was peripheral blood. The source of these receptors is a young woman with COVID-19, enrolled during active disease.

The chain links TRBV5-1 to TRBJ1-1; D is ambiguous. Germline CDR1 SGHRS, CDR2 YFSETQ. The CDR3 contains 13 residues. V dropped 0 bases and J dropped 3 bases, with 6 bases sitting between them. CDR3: CASSLGPDTEAFF. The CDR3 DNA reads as TGCGCCAGCAGCTTGGGCCCAGACACTGAAGCTTTCTTT.

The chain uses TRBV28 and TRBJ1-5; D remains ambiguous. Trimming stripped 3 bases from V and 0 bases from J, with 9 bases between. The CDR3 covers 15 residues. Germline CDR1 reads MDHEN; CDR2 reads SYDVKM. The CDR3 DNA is TGTGCCAGCAGTTTCGAGGGCTATAGCAATCAGCCCCAGCATTTT. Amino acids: CASSFEGYSNQPQHF.

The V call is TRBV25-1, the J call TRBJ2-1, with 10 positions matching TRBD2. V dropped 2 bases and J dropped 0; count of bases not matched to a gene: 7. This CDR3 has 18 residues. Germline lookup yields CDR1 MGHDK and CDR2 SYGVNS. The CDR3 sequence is CASSETSGKNLSYNEQFF. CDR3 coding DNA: TGTGCCAGCAGTGAAACTAGCGGGAAGAATCTCTCCTACAATGAGCAGTTCTTC.

CDR3 bases: TGCGCCAGCAGCCAAGATACCGGGAGCAATGAGCAGTTCTTC. Its protein product is CASSQDTGSNEQFF. The rearrangement joins TRBV4-3 to TRBJ2-1, with a tentative D call TRBD2 (6 bases). Germline V gene lookup returns CDR1 LGHNA and CDR2 YSLEER. This CDR3 comprises 14 residues. V was shortened by 0 bases and J by 6 bases, with 9 bases between the two germline ends.

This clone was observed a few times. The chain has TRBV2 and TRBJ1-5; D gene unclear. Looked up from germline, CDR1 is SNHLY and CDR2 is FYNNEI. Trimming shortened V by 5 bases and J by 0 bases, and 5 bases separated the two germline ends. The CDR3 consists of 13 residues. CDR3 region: CASSLYSNQPQHF. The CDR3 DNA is TGTGCCAGCAGTCTTTATAGCAATCAGCCCCAGCATTTT.

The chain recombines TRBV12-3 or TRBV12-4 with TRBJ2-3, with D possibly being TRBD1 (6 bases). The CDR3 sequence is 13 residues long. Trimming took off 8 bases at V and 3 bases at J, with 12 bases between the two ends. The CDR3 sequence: CASPGERTDTQYF. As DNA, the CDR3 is TGTGCCAGCCCAGGGGAGAGAACAGATACGCAGTATTTT.

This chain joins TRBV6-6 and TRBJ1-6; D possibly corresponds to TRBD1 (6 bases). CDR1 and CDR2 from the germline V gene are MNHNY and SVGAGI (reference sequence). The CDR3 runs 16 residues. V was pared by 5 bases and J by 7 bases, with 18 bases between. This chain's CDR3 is CASSTRIGGGNSPLHF. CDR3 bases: TGTGCCAGCAGTACTCGAATTGGGGGCGGAAATTCACCCCTCCACTTT.

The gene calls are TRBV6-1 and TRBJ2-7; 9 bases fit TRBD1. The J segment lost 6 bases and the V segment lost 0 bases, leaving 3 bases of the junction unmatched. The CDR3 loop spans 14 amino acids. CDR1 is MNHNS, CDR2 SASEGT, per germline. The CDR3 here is CASSEAGTGREQYF. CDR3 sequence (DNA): TGTGCCAGCAGTGAAGCCGGGACAGGGCGCGAGCAGTACTTC.